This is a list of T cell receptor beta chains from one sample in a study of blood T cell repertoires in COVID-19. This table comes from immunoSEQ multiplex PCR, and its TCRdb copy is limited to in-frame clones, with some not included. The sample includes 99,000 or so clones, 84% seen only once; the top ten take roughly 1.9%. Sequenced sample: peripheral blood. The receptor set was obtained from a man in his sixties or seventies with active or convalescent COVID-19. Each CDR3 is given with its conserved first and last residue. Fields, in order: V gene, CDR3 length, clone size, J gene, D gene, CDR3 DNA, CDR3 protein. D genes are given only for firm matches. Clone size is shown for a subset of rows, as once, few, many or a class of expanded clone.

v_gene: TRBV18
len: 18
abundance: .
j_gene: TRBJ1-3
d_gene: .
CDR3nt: TGTGCCAGCTCACCACTTGGCAGCATAACGGGGTCTGGAAACACCATATATTTT
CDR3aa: CASSPLGSITGSGNTIYF

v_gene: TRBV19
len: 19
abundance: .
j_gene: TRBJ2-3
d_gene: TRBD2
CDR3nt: TGTGCCAGTAGTACCATAGGACTAGCGGGGTCGGATAGCACAGATACGCAGTATTTT
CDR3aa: CASSTIGLAGSDSTDTQYF

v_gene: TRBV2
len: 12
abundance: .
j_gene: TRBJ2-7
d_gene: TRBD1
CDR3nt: TGTGCCAGCAACGGACAGGGTGCCGAGCAGTACTTC
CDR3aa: CASNGQGAEQYF

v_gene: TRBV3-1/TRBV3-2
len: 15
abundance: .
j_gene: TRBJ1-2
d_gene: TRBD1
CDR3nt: TGTGCCAGCAGCCAAGATCTGACAGGGACGAAAGGCTACACCTTC
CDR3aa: CASSQDLTGTKGYTF

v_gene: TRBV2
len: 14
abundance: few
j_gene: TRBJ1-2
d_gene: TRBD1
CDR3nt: TGTGCCAGCAGTCGGACAGGGACTAACTATGGCTACACCTTC
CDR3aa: CASSRTGTNYGYTF

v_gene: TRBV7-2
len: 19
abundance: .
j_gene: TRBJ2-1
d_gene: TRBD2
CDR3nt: TGTGCCAGCAGCTTAATTACTAGCGGGGGGGCAAATGCTCTAGGTGAGCAGTTCTTC
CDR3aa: CASSLITSGGANALGEQFF

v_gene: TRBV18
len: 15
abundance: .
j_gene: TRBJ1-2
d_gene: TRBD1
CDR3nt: TGTGCCAGCTCACCCTTGGGACAGGGAGACTATGGCTACACCTTC
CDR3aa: CASSPLGQGDYGYTF

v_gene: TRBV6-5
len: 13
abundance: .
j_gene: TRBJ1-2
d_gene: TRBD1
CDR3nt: TGTGCCAGCATCCAGGGGGGAGGATATGGCTACACCTTC
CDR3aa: CASIQGGGYGYTF

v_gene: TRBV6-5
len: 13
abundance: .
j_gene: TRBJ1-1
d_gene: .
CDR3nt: TGTGCCACCACGGCAGGGGTGGGCACTGAAGCTTTCTTT
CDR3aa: CATTAGVGTEAFF

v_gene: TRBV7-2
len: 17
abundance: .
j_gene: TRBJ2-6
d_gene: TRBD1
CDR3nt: TGTGCCAGCAGCCTTGGACAGGGTCGGGGAGGGGCCAACGTCCTGACTTTC
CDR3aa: CASSLGQGRGGANVLTF

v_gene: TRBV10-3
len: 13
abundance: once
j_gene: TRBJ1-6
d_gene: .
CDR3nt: TGTGCCACCCTCGACAGAATTAATTCACCCCTCCACTTT
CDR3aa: CATLDRINSPLHF

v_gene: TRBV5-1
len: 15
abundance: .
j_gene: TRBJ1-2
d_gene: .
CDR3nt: TGCGCCAGCAGCTTGGGACGGGACACTACCGCCGGCTACACCTTC
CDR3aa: CASSLGRDTTAGYTF

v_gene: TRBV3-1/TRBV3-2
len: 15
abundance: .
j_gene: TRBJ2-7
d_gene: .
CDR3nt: TGTGCCAGCAGCCAAGGCGCGACGGGGTCCGGGGAGCAGTACTTC
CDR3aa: CASSQGATGSGEQYF

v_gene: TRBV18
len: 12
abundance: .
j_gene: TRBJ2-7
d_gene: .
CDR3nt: TGTGCCAGCTCACCACAGAGCCACGAGCAGTACTTC
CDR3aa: CASSPQSHEQYF

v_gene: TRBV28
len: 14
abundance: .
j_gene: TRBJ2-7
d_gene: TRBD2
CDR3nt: TGTGCCAGCAGCCTTGGCGGGGGTCCCTACGAGCAGTACTTC
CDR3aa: CASSLGGGPYEQYF

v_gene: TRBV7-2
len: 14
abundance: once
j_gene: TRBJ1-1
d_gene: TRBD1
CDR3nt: TGTGCCAGCAGCTTCGACAGGGCAACTACTGAAGCTTTCTTT
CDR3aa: CASSFDRATTEAFF

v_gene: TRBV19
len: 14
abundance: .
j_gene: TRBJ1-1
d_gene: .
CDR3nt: TGTGCCAGTAGTATAGAGGGGAGAAGAACTGAAGCTTTCTTT
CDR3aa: CASSIEGRRTEAFF

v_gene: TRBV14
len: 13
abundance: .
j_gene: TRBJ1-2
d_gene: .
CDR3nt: TGTGCCAGCAGCCAACAGACAAACTATGGCTACACCTTC
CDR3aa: CASSQQTNYGYTF

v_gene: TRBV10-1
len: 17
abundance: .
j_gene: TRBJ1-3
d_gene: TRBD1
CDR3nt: TGCGCCAGCAGTGAGTCTTTAACAGGGGGCGGTGAGAACACCATATATTTT
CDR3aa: CASSESLTGGGENTIYF

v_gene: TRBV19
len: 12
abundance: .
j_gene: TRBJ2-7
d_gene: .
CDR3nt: TGTGCCAGTAGTTCGACGGGATTCGAGCAGTACTTC
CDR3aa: CASSSTGFEQYF

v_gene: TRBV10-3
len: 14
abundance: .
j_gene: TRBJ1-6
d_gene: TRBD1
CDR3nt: TGTGCCACCCTAGGGACAGGGGGCTTTTCACCCCTCCACTTT
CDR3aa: CATLGTGGFSPLHF

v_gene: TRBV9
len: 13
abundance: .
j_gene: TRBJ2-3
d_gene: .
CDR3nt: TGTGCCAGCAGCGTAGGAGTAGCAGATACGCAGTATTTT
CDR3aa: CASSVGVADTQYF

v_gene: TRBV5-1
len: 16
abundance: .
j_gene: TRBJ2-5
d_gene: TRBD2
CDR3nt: TGCGCCAGCAGCCTAGGACTAGCGGGGGGGCAAGAGACCCAGTACTTC
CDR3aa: CASSLGLAGGQETQYF

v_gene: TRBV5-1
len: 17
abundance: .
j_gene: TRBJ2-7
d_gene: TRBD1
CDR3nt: TGCGCCAGCAGCCAACGTCCCCAGGACAGGGGAGGTAGCGAGCAGTACTTC
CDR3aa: CASSQRPQDRGGSEQYF

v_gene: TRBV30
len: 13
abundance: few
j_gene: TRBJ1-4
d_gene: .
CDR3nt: TGTGCCTGGAGTGTACGCGTTAATGAAAAACTGTTTTTT
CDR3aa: CAWSVRVNEKLFF

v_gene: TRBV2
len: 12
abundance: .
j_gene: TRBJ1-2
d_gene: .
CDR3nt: TGTGCCAGCGCGGGGTTTGACTATGGCTACACCTTC
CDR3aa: CASAGFDYGYTF

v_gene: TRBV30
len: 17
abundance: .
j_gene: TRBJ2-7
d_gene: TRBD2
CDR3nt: TGTGCCTGGAGTGTGGGCGGGGGGGCCTCAGTGGTCTACGAGCAGTACTTC
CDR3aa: CAWSVGGGASVVYEQYF

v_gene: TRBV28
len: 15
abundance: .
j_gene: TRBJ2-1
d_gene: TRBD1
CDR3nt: TGTGCCAGCAGTTTAGACAGGGCGGTTGGCAGTGAGCAGTTCTTC
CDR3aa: CASSLDRAVGSEQFF

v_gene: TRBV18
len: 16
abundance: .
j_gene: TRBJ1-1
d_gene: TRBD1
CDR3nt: TGTGCCAGCTCCTCCAGGGGACAGGGCATGAACACTGAAGCTTTCTTT
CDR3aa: CASSSRGQGMNTEAFF

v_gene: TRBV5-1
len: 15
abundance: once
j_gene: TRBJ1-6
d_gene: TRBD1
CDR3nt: TGCGCCAGCAGAAACGGGAGACAGGGGGATTCACCCCTCCACTTT
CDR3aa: CASRNGRQGDSPLHF

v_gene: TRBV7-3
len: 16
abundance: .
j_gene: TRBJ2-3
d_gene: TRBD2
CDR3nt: TGTGCCAGCAGCGCACGGACTAGCGGGAAAGGAGATACGCAGTATTTT
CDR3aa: CASSARTSGKGDTQYF

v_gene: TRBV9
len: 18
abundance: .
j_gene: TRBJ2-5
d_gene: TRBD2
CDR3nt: TGTGCCAGCAGCGCCTCTACGTGGACTAGCGGGTCACCAGAGACCCAGTACTTC
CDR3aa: CASSASTWTSGSPETQYF

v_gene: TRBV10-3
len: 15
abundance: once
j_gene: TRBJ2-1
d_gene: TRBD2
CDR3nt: TGTGCCATCAGTGATCGGCGGGGGGGCAACAATGAGCAGTTCTTC
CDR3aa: CAISDRRGGNNEQFF

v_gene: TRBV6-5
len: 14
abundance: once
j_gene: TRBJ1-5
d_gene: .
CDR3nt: TGTGCCAGCAGCCTCATACAGGGAGAGGAGCCCCAGCATTTT
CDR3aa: CASSLIQGEEPQHF

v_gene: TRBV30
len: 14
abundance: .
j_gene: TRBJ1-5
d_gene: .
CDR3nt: TGTGCCTGGAGCAAGACTTCCCCTCATCAGCCCCAGCATTTT
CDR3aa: CAWSKTSPHQPQHF

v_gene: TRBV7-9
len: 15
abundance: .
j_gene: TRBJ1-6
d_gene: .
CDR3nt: TGTGCCAGCAGCTTGCACGGTCCCTATAATTCACCCCTCCACTTT
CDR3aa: CASSLHGPYNSPLHF

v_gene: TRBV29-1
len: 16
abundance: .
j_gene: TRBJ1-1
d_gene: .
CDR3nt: TGCAGCGTGACCCGTTCGATGTGGGGAGTGAACACTGAAGCTTTCTTT
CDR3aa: CSVTRSMWGVNTEAFF

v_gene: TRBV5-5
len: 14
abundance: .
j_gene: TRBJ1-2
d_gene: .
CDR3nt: TGTGCCAGCCACCTGGCAGGGAAAGATTATGGCTACACCTTC
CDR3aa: CASHLAGKDYGYTF

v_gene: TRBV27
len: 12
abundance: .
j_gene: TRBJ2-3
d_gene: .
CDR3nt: TGTGCCAGCAGATTCTTCAGGGCGACGCAGTATTTT
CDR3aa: CASRFFRATQYF

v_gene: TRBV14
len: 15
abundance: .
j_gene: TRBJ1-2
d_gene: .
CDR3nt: TGTGCCAGCAGCCAAGATACGACAGCCTTCTATGGCTACACCTTC
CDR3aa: CASSQDTTAFYGYTF

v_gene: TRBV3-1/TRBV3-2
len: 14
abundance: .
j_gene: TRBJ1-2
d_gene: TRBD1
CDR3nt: TGTGCCAGCAGCCTAGACCGGGACAGGAAAAAATACACCTTC
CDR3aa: CASSLDRDRKKYTF

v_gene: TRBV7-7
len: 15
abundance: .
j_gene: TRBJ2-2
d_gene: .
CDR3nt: TGTGCTAGCAGCTTAGAGGGGGTCCCCACCGGGGAGCTGTTTTTT
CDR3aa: CASSLEGVPTGELFF

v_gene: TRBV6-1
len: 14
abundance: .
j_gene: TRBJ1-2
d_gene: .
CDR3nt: TGTGCCAGCAGTGATGCAGGGATTAACTATGGCTACACCTTC
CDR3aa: CASSDAGINYGYTF

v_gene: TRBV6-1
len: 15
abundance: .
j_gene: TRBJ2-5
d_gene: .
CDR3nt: TGTGCCAGCAGTGAATGGTGGGCCCCTCGGGAGACCCAGTACTTC
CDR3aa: CASSEWWAPRETQYF

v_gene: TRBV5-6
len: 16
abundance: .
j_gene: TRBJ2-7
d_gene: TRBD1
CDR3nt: TGTGCCAGCAGCGCGACAACAGGGGGCCTACCCTACGAGCAGTACTTC
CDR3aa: CASSATTGGLPYEQYF

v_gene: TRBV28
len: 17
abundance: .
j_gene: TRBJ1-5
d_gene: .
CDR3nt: TGTGCCACTAACCTCTCGGCGGGGGGCAATAGCAATCAGCCCCAGCATTTT
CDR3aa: CATNLSAGGNSNQPQHF

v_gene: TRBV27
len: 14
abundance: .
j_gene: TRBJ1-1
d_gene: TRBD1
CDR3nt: TGTGCCAGCAGCCCGGACAGGGTAACGACTGAAGCTTTCTTT
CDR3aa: CASSPDRVTTEAFF

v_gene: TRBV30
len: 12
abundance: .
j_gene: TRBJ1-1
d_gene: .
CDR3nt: TGTGCCTGGAGTCCTAGACGGGTCGAAGCTTTCTTT
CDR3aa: CAWSPRRVEAFF

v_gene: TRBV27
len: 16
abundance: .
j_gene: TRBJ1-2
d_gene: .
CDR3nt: TGTGCCAGCAGACCATCAGGAACAGGGATGGTCTATGGCTACACCTTC
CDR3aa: CASRPSGTGMVYGYTF

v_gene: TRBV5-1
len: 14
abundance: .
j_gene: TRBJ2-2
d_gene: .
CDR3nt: TGCGCCAGCAGGTATATTTCGAACACCGGGGAGCTGTTTTTT
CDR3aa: CASRYISNTGELFF

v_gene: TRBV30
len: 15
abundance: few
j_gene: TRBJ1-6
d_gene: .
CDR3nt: TGTGCCTGGAGTGTGCCGACATTTTATAATTCACCCCTCCACTTT
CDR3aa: CAWSVPTFYNSPLHF

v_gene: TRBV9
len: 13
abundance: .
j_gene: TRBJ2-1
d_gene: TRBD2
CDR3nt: TGTGCCAGCAGCGTCGGGACTACCAATGAGCAGTTCTTC
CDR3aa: CASSVGTTNEQFF

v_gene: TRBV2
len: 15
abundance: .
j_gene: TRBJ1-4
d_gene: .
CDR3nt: TGTGCCAGCCGCCAAGCGGGCGAAGGCTGGGAAAAACTGTTTTTT
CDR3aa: CASRQAGEGWEKLFF

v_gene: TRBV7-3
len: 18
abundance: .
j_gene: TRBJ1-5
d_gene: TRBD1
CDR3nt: TGTGCCAGCAGCTTAAGTGTAGGGACAGGGGTCGGTGATCAGCCCCAGCATTTT
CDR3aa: CASSLSVGTGVGDQPQHF

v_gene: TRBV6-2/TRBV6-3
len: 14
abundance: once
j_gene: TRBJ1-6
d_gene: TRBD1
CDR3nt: TGTGCCAGCAGACCTACAGGGGTCAATTCACCCCTCCACTTT
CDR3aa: CASRPTGVNSPLHF

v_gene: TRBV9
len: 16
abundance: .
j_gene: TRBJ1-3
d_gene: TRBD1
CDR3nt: TGTGCCAGCAGCCTCGGACAGGGATTCTCTGGAAACACCATATATTTT
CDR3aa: CASSLGQGFSGNTIYF

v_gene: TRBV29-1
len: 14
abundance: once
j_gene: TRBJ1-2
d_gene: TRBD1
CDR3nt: TGCAGCGTTGATTCAGGGACAGGGTTGTATGGCTACACCTTC
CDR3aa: CSVDSGTGLYGYTF